This T cell receptor beta chain was captured in a study of blood T cells in healthy people across ages (dated by TCRdb to between 2014 and 2016). Study-level background: In model experiments, template switching captured about one uniquely barcoded TCR beta cDNA molecule for every two T cells. The study analyzed two additional independent replicas of 1 million unique cDNA reads from the same blood draw for two donors, one aged 18 to 30 and one aged 80 or older. The study measured age-related changes in TCR beta repertoire diversity using deep sequencing normalized with unique cDNA molecular identifiers. To avoid experimental bias, donors of different ages were distributed randomly across sequencing lanes. Donors were grouped into four age groups: young (average about 15 years), middle-aged (less than 40), aged (roughly 62) and long-lived (around 80).

Library generation was performed with 5' RACE. Data came from an Illumina HiSeq 2500. A second PCR of 7 to 11 cycles was performed with a sample-barcoded 5' primer and a J-beta primer mix. Each TCR beta cDNA molecule received a unique molecular identifier from a template-switch 5' adaptor carrying 12 random nucleotides. At least 3 million CDR3-containing paired-end reads were obtained from each sample. First-strand cDNA synthesis was performed from all RNA using the Mint cDNA synthesis kit, with priming by a TRBC-specific oligonucleotide. All cDNA was treated with uracil-DNA glycosylase and then went through a first 18-cycle PCR with the universal primers M1SS and BC2_uni_R. Per the authors' processing: For normalization, 1 million high-quality reads were randomly selected from each sample, with every read carrying a distinct molecular identifier. Reads sharing molecular identifiers were discarded rather than binned into consensus sequences. MiTCR, with a Q25 quality threshold and the strictest error-elimination algorithm, was used for CDR3 identification, clonotype clustering and error correction. A nonparametric unseen species model with Euler transformation was used to estimate a lower bound on total TCR beta diversity. TCRdb reprocessed the public reads (quality trimming at Q25 with fastp, clone calling with MiXCR) and kept in-frame beta chains. Each CDR3 protein appears once, grouped with its most common genes and DNA. The V and J calls and clone size are TCRdb's, not the authors'. This sample has 600,000 or so distinct CDR3 sequences in its table, and approximately 30% of those were observed once. The ten largest clones capture roughly 14% of the sample.

The paper as a whole reports these results and caveats: Observed TCR beta diversity correlated strongly with the percentage of naive T cells measured by flow cytometry. Conclusive comparison of naive and antigen-experienced compartments was prevented by the profiling of bulk unsorted PBMCs. Compared with the aged group, the long-lived group had more naive CD4+ T cells, fewer expanded clones and increased TCR diversity, a pattern suggesting age selection. Because the CMV infection status of the donors was unknown, age-related changes in expanded clonotypes may potentially have been confounded. As age increased, observed TCR beta diversity per million T cells dropped in a roughly linear way, and a significant reduction was already evident by age 40. Estimates of total diversity from one million sequenced T cells were regarded as lower bounds and underestimates.

In its sample, this clonotype was seen many times. There is no known antigen for this receptor. The sample holds no much larger clone one base away, and base qualities are not on file. Donors were approximately 42 systemically healthy Caucasian individuals from Russia aged roughly 6 to 100 years. Approximately 10 milliliters of peripheral blood were collected from each donor into EDTA-treated Vacutainer tubes. PBMCs were isolated by Ficoll-Paque density-gradient centrifugation, with at least 7 million obtained per sample. Total RNA, at least 6 micrograms per sample, was extracted from PBMCs with Trizol reagent. The percentages of naive CD45RAhigh/CD27high T cells were determined by flow cytometry on a PBMC aliquot from every donor. The CDR3 measures 15 amino acids from cysteine to phenylalanine. The read is trimmed to its CDR3 DNA, 45 bases read in frame from base 1. V is pruned by 1 base and J by 1 base, leaving 5 bases of the junction without a gene match. The germline V gene (reference sequence) sets CDR1 to DFQATT and CDR2 to SNEGSKA.

The chain was built from TRBV20-1 and TRBJ2-3, with TRBD1 matching 7 junction bases. The sequence derives from a woman aged 80 or older in good health. Specimen: blood. The nucleotide sequence is given as TGCAGTGCTAGAGTAAGAGGGGGCCGCACAGATACGCAGTATTTT. It specifies CSARVRGGRTDTQYF.